This T cell receptor (beta chain) came from a study of T cells expressing NK-cell markers. Reanalyzing the 5' RACE reads, TCRdb keeps one entry per CDR3 protein, without DNA. The record lists hundreds of thousands of distinct CDR3 sequences, of which the ten most abundant hold roughly 7.2%. The CDR3 loop spans 19 amino acids. Germline CDR1 is LNHDA and CDR2 is SQIVND (reference sequence). The sequence was collected from a woman aged 18 to 75 in good health. This chain links TRBV19 with TRBJ2-1; with no DNA, the TCRdb D assignment of TRBD2 cannot be verified. What was sequenced was blood T cells: a sorted CD56 or NKG2C T cell subset, CD4+ or CD8+ T cells, or bulk PBMC T cells (not recorded which). CDR3 amino acids: CASKKTLLAGGPRYNEQFF.